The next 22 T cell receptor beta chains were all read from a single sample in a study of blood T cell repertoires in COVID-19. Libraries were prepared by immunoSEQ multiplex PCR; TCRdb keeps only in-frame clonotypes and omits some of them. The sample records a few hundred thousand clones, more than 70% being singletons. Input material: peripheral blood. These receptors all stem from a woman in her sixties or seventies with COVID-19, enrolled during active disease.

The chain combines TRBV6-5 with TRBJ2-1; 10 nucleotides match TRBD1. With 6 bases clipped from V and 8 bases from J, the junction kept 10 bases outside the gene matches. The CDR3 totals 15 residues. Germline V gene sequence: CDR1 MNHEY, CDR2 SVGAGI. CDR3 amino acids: CASRGQGPSLDEQFF. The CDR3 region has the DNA TGTGCCAGCAGGGGACAGGGGCCATCTCTGGATGAGCAGTTCTTC.

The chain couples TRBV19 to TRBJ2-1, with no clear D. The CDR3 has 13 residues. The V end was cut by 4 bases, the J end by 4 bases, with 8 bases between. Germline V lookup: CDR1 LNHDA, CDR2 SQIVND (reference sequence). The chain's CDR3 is CASSNSLYNEQFF. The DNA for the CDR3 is TGTGCCAGTAGTAACAGCCTATACAATGAGCAGTTCTTC. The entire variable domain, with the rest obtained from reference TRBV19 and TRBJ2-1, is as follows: DGGITQSPKYLFRKEGQNVTLSCEQNLNHDAMYWYRQDPGQGLRLIYYSQIVNDFQKGDIAEGYSVSREKKESFPLTVTSAQKNPTAFYLCASSNSLYNEQFFGPGTRLTVL.

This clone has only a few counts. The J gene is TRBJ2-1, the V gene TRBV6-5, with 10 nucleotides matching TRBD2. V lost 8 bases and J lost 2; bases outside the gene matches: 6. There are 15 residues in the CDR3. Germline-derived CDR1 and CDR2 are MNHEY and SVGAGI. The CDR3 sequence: CASLPSGGAYNEQFF. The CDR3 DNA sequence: TGTGCCAGCCTACCAAGCGGGGGGGCCTACAATGAGCAGTTCTTC.

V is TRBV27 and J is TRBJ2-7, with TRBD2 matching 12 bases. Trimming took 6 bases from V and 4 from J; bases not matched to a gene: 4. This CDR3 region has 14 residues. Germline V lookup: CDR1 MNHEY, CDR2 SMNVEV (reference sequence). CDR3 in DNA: TGTGCCAGCAGCCCAGGGACTAGCGGGTACGAGCAGTACTTC. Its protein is CASSPGTSGYEQYF.

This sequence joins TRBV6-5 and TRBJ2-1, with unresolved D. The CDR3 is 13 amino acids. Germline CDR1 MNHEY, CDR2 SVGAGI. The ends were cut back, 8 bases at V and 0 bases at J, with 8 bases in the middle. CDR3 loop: CASAQSSYNEQFF. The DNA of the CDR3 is TGTGCCAGCGCACAGAGCTCCTACAATGAGCAGTTCTTC.

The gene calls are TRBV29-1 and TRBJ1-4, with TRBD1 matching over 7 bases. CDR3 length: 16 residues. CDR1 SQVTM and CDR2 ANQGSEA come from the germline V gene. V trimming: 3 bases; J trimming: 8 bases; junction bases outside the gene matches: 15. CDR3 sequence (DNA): TGCAGCGTTGAGCTGGGGGGCGACAGGGCCGGAGAAAAACTGTTTTTT. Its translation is CSVELGGDRAGEKLFF.

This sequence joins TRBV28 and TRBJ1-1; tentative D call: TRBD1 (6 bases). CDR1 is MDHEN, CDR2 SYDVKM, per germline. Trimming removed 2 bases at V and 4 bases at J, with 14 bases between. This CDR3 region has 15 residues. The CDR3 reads CASSLAGAGGTEAFF. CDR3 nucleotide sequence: TGTGCCAGCAGTTTAGCGGGGGCGGGAGGCACTGAAGCTTTCTTT.

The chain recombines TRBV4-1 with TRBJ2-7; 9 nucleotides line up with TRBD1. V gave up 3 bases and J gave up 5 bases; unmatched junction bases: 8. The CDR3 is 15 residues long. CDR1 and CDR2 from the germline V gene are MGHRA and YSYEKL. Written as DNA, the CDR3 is TGCGCCAGCAGCCAGTTAGACAGGGGGAGCGACGAGCAGTACTTC. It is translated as CASSQLDRGSDEQYF.

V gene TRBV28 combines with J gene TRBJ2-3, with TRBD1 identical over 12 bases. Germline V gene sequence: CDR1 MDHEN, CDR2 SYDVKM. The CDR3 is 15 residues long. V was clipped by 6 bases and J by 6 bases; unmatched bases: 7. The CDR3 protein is CASSRPGQGADTQYF. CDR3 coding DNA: TGTGCCAGCAGCCGACCGGGACAGGGGGCGGATACGCAGTATTTT. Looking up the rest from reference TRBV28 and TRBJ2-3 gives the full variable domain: DVKVTQSSRYLVKRTGEKVFLECVQDMDHENMFWYRQDPGLGLRLIYFSYDVKMKEKGDIPEGYSVSREKKERFSLILESASTNQTSMYLCASSRPGQGADTQYFGPGTRLTVL.

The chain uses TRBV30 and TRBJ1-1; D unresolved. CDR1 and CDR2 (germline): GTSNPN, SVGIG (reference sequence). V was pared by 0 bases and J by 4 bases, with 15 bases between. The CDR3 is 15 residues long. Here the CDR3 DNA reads TGTGCCTGGAGTGTACTCTCGGGAAGAGGCACTGAAGCTTTCTTT. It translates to CAWSVLSGRGTEAFF. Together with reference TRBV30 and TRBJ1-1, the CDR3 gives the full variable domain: SQTIHQWPATLVQPVGSPLSLECTVEGTSNPNLYWYRQAAGRGLQLLFYSVGIGQISSEVPQNLSASRPQDRQFILSSKKLLLSDSGFYLCAWSVLSGRGTEAFFGQGTRLTVV.

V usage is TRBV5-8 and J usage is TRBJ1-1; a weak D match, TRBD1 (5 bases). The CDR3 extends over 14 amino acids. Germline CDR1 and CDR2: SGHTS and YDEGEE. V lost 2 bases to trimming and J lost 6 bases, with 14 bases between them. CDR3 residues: CASSLVLGVPEAFF. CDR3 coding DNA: TGTGCCAGCAGCTTAGTCCTAGGGGTCCCTGAAGCTTTCTTT.

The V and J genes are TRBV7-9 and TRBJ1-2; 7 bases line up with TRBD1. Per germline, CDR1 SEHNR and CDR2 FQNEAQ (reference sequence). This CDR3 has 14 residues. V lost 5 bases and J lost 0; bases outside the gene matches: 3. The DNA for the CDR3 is TGTGCCAGCAGCCCGGGACAGACTAACTATGGCTACACCTTC. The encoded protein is CASSPGQTNYGYTF.

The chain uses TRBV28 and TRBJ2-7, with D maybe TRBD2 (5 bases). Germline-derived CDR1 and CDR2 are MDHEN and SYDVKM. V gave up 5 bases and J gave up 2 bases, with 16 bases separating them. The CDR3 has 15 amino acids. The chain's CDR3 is CASSLKSDGAYEQYF. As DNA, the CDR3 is TGTGCCAGCAGTCTTAAATCTGACGGGGCCTACGAGCAGTACTTC.

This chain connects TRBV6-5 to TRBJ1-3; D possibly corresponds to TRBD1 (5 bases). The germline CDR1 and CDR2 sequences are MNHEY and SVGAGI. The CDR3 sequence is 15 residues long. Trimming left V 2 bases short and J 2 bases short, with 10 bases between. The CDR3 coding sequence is TGTGCCAGCAGTTACACGACAGCGACTGGAAACACCATATATTTT. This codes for CASSYTTATGNTIYF.

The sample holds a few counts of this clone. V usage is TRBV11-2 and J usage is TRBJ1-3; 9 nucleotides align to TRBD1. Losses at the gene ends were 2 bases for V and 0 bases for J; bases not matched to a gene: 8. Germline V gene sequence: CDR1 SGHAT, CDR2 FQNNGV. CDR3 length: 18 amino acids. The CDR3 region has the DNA TGTGCCAGCAGCTTACAAGGACAGGGGACAAGCTCTGGAAACACCATATATTTT. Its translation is CASSLQGQGTSSGNTIYF. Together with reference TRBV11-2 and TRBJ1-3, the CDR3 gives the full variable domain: EAGVAQSPRYKIIEKRQSVAFWCNPISGHATLYWYQQILGQGPKLLIQFQNNGVVDDSQLPKDRFSAERLKGVDSTLKIQPAKLEDSAVYLCASSLQGQGTSSGNTIYFGEGSWLTVV.

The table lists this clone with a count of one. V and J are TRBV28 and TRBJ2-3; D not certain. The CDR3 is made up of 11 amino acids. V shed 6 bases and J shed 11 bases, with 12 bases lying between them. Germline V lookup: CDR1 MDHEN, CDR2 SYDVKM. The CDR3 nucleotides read TGTGCCAGCAGCTCTAATACGAGGCAGTATTTT. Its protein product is CASSSNTRQYF.

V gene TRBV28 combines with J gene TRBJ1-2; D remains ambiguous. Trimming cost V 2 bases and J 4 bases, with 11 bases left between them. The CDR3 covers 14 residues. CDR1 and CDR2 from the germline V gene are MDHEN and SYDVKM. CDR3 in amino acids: CASSLIPPGYGYTF. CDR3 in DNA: TGTGCCAGCAGTTTAATCCCCCCGGGCTATGGCTACACCTTC.

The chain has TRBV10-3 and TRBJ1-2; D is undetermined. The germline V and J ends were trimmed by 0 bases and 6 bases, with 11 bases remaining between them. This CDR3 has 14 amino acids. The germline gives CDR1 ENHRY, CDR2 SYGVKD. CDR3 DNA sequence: TGTGCCATCAGTGAGTCGACTCGAGGAAATGGCTACACCTTC. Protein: CAISESTRGNGYTF.

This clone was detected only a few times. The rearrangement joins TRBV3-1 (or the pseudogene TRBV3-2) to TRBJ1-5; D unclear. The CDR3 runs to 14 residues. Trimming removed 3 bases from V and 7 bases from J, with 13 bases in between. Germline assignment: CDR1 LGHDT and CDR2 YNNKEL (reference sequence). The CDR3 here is CASSQETIQQPQHF. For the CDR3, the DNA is TGTGCCAGCAGCCAGGAGACCATACAACAGCCCCAGCATTTT.

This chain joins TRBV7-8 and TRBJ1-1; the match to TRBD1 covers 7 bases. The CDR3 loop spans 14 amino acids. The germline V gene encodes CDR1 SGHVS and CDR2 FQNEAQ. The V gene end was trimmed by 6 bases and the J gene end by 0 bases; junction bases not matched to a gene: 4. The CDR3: CASSRQGVNTEAFF. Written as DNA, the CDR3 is TGTGCCAGCAGTCGTCAGGGGGTGAACACTGAAGCTTTCTTT.

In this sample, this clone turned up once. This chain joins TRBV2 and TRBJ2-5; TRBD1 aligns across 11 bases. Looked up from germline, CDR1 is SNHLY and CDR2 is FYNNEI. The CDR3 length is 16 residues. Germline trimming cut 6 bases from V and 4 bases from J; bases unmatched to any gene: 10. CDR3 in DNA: TGTGCCAGCAGCGACCCATGGACAGGGGGCGGAGAGACCCAGTACTTC. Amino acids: CASSDPWTGGGETQYF.

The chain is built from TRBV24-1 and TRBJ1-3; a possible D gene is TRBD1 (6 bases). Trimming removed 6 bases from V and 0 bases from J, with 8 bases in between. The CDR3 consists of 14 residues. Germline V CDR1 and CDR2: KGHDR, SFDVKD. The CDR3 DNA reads TGTGCCACCAGTCCAGGGGACTCTGGAAACACCATATATTTT. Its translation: CATSPGDSGNTIYF.